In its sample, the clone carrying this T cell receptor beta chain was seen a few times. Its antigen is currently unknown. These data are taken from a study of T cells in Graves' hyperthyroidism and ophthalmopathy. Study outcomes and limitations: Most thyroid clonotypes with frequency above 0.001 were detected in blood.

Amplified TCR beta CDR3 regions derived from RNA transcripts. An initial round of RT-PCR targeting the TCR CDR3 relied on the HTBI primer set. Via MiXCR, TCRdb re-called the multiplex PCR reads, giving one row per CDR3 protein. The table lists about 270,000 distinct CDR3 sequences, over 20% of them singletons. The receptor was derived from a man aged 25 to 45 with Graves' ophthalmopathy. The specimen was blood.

Here the CDR3 reads CASSFGTIVASGNTIYF. The DNA of the CDR3 is TGTGCCAGCAGCTTCGGGACAATTGTCGCCTCTGGAAACACCATATATTTT. This sequence joins TRBV7-9 and TRBJ1-3, with D perhaps TRBD1 (6 bases). Germline V gene sequence: CDR1 SEHNR, CDR2 FQNEAQ (reference sequence). The CDR3 loop spans 17 amino acids. Trimming removed 3 bases from V and 0 bases from J, with 15 bases in between.